Listed below are T cell receptor beta chains from one sample, sequenced in a study of CD8 T cells in ankylosing spondylitis. One entry per CDR3 protein, called by TCRdb with MiXCR from the 5' RACE reads. The sample has around 320,000 distinct CDR3 sequences; around 21% are singletons. Input material: blood, either unsorted or a sorted T cell fraction (not recorded which). The receptors were gathered from a female donor with ankylosing spondylitis or in good health (not recorded which). Both conserved end residues are part of each CDR3. D genes are given only for firm matches. Clone size is given for some rows only: seen once, a few or many times, or a class if the clone is expanded.

d_gene	j_gene	v_gene	abundance	CDR3aa	CDR3nt
.	TRBJ1-1	TRBV10-3	many	CAVGDWNTEAFF	TGTGCCGTAGGCGACTGGAACACTGAAGCTTTCTTT
.	TRBJ1-1	TRBV5-1	.	CASSPGGGERNTEAFF	TGCGCCAGCAGCCCGGGGGGAGGGGAACGGAACACTGAAGCTTTCTTT
TRBD1	TRBJ2-5	TRBV7-2	few	CASSLNGGTGVETQYF	TGTGCCAGCAGCTTAAATGGTGGGACAGGGGTGGAGACCCAGTACTTC
.	TRBJ2-1	TRBV6-2/TRBV6-3	.	CASSYSVVRADSYNEQFF	TGTGCCAGCAGTTACTCGGTGGTTAGGGCGGATTCCTACAATGAGCAGTTCTTC
.	TRBJ2-3	TRBV6-5	.	CASSYGAGSDTQYF	TGTGCCAGCAGTTACGGGGCAGGTTCAGATACGCAGTATTTT
TRBD2	TRBJ2-1	TRBV11-3	.	CASSNSGINEQFF	TGTGCCAGCAGCAATAGCGGGATTAATGAGCAGTTCTTC
TRBD1	TRBJ1-5	TRBV29-1	.	CSVAQGANQPQHF	TGCAGCGTTGCCCAGGGGGCCAATCAGCCCCAGCATTTT
TRBD2	TRBJ2-7	TRBV4-2	few	CASSQQLAGGDEQYF	TGTGCCAGCAGCCAGCAACTAGCGGGAGGGGATGAGCAGTACTTC
.	TRBJ1-5	TRBV6-1	.	CASRRQGIGQPQHF	TGTGCCAGCAGACGTCAGGGGATTGGCCAGCCCCAGCATTTT
.	TRBJ2-5	TRBV7-2	.	CASSFTSGTETQYF	TGTGCCAGCAGCTTTACGTCAGGGACAGAGACCCAGTACTTC
TRBD1	TRBJ1-4	TRBV20-1	few	CSARGGGNEKLFF	TGCAGTGCCCGTGGAGGGGGCAATGAAAAACTGTTTTTT
TRBD2	TRBJ2-3	TRBV20-1	few	CSAPAGVDDTQYF	TGCAGTGCCCCCGCGGGAGTTGATGATACGCAGTATTTT
.	TRBJ1-2	TRBV7-2	few	CASYRRGGYTF	TGTGCCAGCTACCGACGGGGTGGCTACACCTTC
.	TRBJ1-4	TRBV5-1	.	CASSSQVSEKLFF	TGCGCCAGCAGTTCTCAAGTCTCTGAAAAACTGTTTTTT
.	TRBJ2-5	TRBV5-1	few	CASSLGSGETQYF	TGCGCCAGCAGCTTGGGCAGCGGGGAGACCCAGTACTTC
.	TRBJ1-2	TRBV29-1	many	CSVLRDGGYTF	TGCAGCGTCCTCCGGGACGGCGGCTACACCTTC
.	TRBJ2-3	TRBV10-3	many	CAIRGEDTQYF	TGTGCCATCAGAGGAGAAGATACGCAGTATTTT
.	TRBJ2-7	TRBV9	few	CASSVDGGYEQYF	TGTGCCAGCAGCGTAGATGGAGGCTACGAGCAGTACTTC
TRBD2	TRBJ2-2	TRBV20-1	.	CSAPLLAGGLSNTGELFF	TGCAGTGCTCCCCTACTAGCGGGAGGACTTTCGAACACCGGGGAGCTGTTTTTT
.	TRBJ1-3	TRBV12-3/TRBV12-4	many	CASSIGNTIYF	TGTGCCAGCAGTATAGGGAACACCATATATTTT
TRBD1	TRBJ1-1	TRBV12-3/TRBV12-4	.	CASGARQGAEAFF	TGTGCCAGCGGAGCTAGACAGGGCGCTGAAGCTTTCTTT
.	TRBJ1-1	TRBV20-1	many	CSARNRRSNTEAFF	TGCAGTGCTAGGAACAGGAGATCTAACACTGAAGCTTTCTTT
.	TRBJ2-6	TRBV7-2	many	CASSSQSSGANVLTF	TGTGCCAGCAGCTCACAGTCCTCTGGGGCCAACGTCCTGACTTTC
.	TRBJ2-1	TRBV12-3/TRBV12-4	few	CASSPGWGSYNEQFF	TGTGCCAGCAGCCCCGGTTGGGGCTCCTACAATGAGCAGTTCTTC
.	TRBJ1-4	TRBV20-1	.	CSAKGEKLFF	TGCAGTGCTAAAGGGGAAAAACTGTTTTTT
.	TRBJ2-1	TRBV20-1	.	CSAIGPRALYNEQFF	TGCAGTGCTATCGGACCCCGGGCCCTCTACAATGAGCAGTTCTTC
.	TRBJ2-7	TRBV5-5	.	CASSLAAPGYSYEQYF	TGTGCCAGCAGCTTGGCAGCGCCAGGCTACTCCTACGAGCAGTACTTC
.	TRBJ1-1	TRBV12-3/TRBV12-4	.	CASSLALGEGTEAFF	TGTGCCAGCAGTTTAGCGCTCGGGGAGGGCACTGAAGCTTTCTTT
TRBD2	TRBJ2-1	TRBV7-2	.	CASLGWAAGGNEQFF	TGTGCCAGCCTCGGCTGGGCAGCGGGAGGAAATGAGCAGTTCTTC
.	TRBJ2-7	TRBV3-1	many	CASSRTFYEQYF	TGTGCCAGCAGCAGGACGTTTTACGAGCAGTACTTC
.	TRBJ2-7	TRBV6-5	once	CASSSTKSLYEQYF	TGTGCCAGCAGTTCGACTAAGTCCCTCTACGAGCAGTACTTC
TRBD2	TRBJ2-2	TRBV20-1	.	CSAPTSSRTGELFF	TGCAGTGCTCCGACTAGCAGCAGGACCGGGGAGCTGTTTTTT
TRBD2	TRBJ2-7	TRBV12-3/TRBV12-4	few	CASSKGLAGALYEQYF	TGTGCCAGCAGTAAGGGCCTAGCGGGAGCCCTCTACGAGCAGTACTTC
.	TRBJ1-2	TRBV19	.	CAASQGDYGYTF	TGTGCCGCCTCACAGGGAGACTATGGCTACACCTTC
.	TRBJ2-1	TRBV9	many	CASSVGLNFYNEQFF	TGTGCCAGCAGCGTAGGTCTAAACTTCTACAATGAGCAGTTCTTC
.	TRBJ2-1	TRBV29-1	many	CSVGPFGMIRGNEQFF	TGCAGCGTTGGGCCTTTCGGAATGATCCGCGGGAATGAGCAGTTCTTC
.	TRBJ2-7	TRBV20-1	.	CSASASRSYEQYF	TGCAGTGCTAGCGCCAGCCGATCCTACGAGCAGTACTTC
TRBD1	TRBJ2-5	TRBV9	.	CASSVAGGQETQYF	TGTGCCAGCAGCGTAGCTGGGGGACAGGAGACCCAGTACTTC
.	TRBJ1-5	TRBV6-2/TRBV6-3	many	CASSLSRPQRANQHF	TGTGCCAGCAGCCTATCGCGCCCTCAGAGGGCTAACCAGCATTTT
.	TRBJ2-1	TRBV6-1	few	CASRPGASAFNEQFF	TGTGCCAGCAGGCCTGGGGCTAGCGCTTTCAATGAGCAGTTCTTC
TRBD1	TRBJ2-4	TRBV15	.	CATSRDSIQGIYF	TGTGCCACCAGCAGAGACTCCATACAGGGGATTTACTTC
.	TRBJ2-2	TRBV29-1	many	CSVEPSGRTNTGELFF	TGCAGCGTTGAACCCAGCGGACGAACCAACACCGGGGAGCTGTTTTTT
.	TRBJ2-1	TRBV4-3	few	CASSQGTLRNEQFF	TGCGCCAGCAGCCAAGGGACTTTGCGCAATGAGCAGTTCTTC
.	TRBJ1-2	TRBV29-1	many	CSDTTGYGYTF	TGCAGCGATACTACAGGGTATGGCTACACCTTC
.	TRBJ1-5	TRBV12-3/TRBV12-4	.	CASSRGLLNQPQHF	TGTGCCAGCAGCCGCGGACTGTTGAATCAGCCCCAGCATTTT
.	TRBJ1-1	TRBV7-9	.	CASRPGVVNTEAFF	TGTGCCAGCAGGCCAGGGGTGGTAAACACTGAAGCTTTCTTT
.	TRBJ2-1	TRBV2	.	CASSDWRGGEQFF	TGTGCCAGCAGTGACTGGAGGGGGGGCGAGCAGTTCTTC
TRBD1	TRBJ1-4	TRBV27	few	CASSRGQGNEKLFF	TGTGCCAGCAGTCGGGGACAGGGTAATGAAAAACTGTTTTTT